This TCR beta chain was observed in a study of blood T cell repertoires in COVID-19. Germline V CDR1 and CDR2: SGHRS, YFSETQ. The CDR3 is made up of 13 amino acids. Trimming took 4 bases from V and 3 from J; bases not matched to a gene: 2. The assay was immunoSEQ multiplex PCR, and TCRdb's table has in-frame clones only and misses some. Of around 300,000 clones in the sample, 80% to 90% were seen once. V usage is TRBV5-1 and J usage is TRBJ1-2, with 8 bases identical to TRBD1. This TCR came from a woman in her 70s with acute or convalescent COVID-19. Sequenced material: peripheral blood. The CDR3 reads CASSLQGDYGYTF. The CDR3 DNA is TGCGCCAGCAGCCTACAGGGGGACTATGGCTACACCTTC.